Given below is one TCR beta chain in context. This sample was taken from a study of shared clonotypes between healthy human individuals. Study-level information: CD4 naive cells filled three plates per donor, CD4 memory three, CD8 naive two and CD8 memory one.

Between the trimmed V and J ends, which lost 0 bases and 1 base, there was a span of 12 bases. This CDR3 comprises 16 residues. Per the germline V gene, CDR1 is SGDLS and CDR2 is YYNGEE. The repertoire was sequenced with immunoSEQ multiplex PCR; TCRdb's copy has only in-frame clones and lacks some. This repertoire shows 300,000 to 400,000 clones, about 70% found once; its top ten account for 10%. Sequenced material: memory CD4+ T cells sorted from blood. Specified subset: CD45RA-negative fraction. The chain carries TRBV9 and TRBJ2-3, with no clear D. This TCR derives from a man aged 25 to 40 in good health. For the CDR3, the DNA is TGTGCCAGCAGCGTAGCTGGATTGGGCGGCACAGATACGCAGTATTTT. It yields the protein CASSVAGLGGTDTQYF.